The source of this TCR beta chain is a study of T cell changes during pregnancy in multiple sclerosis. V gave up 6 bases and J gave up 5 bases; unmatched junction bases: 8. This CDR3 is built from 14 residues. Germline loops: CDR1 MNHEY, CDR2 SMNVEV (reference sequence). This table comes from immunoSEQ multiplex PCR, and its TCRdb copy is limited to in-frame clones, with some not included. The sample records over 30,000 clones, 80% to 90% being singletons. In its sample, this clone was seen a few times. This sequence was found in a female donor with multiple sclerosis, enrolled in a pregnancy study. The sample in question was CD8+ T cells from peripheral blood mononuclear cells, obtained in the third trimester of pregnancy. V is TRBV27 and J is TRBJ1-1, with 8 bases lining up with TRBD1. The CDR3 DNA follows: TGTGCCAGCAGGACTACAGGGGGATGGACTGAAGCTTTCTTT. This encodes CASRTTGGWTEAFF.